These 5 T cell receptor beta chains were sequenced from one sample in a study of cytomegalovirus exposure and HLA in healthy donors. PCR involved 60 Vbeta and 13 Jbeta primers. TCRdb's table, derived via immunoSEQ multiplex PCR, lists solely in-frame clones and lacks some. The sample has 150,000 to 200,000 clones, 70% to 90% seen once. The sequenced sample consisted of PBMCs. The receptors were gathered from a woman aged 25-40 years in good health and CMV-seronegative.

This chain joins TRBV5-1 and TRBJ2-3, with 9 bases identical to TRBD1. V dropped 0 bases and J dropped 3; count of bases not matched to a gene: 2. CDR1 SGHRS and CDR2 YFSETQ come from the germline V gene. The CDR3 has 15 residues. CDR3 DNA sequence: TGCGCCAGCAGCTTGGCGGACAGGGGTACAGATACGCAGTATTTT. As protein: CASSLADRGTDTQYF. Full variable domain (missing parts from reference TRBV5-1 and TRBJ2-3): KAGVTQTPRYLIKTRGQQVTLSCSPISGHRSVSWYQQTPGQGLQFLFEYFSETQRNKGNFPGRFSGRQFSNSRSEMNVSTLELGDSALYLCASSLADRGTDTQYFGPGTRLTVL.

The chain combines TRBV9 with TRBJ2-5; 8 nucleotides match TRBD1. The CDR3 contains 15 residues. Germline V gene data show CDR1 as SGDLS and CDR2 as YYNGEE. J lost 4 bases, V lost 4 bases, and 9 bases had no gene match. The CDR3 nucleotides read TGTGCCAGCAGCCAAGAGGGACAGGCGATAGAGACCCAGTACTTC. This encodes CASSQEGQAIETQYF.

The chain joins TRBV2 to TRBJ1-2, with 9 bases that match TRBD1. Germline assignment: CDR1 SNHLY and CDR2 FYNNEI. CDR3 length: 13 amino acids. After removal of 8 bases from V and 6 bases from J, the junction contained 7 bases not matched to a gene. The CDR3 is CASHSGQGDGYTF. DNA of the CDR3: TGTGCCAGCCACTCGGGACAGGGAGATGGCTACACCTTC.

In DNA form, the CDR3 reads TGTGCCTGGAGACTAGCCCAAACAGATACGCAGTATTTT. This gives the protein CAWRLAQTDTQYF. This chain connects TRBV30 to TRBJ2-3; possibly TRBD2 for D (6 bases). The CDR3 runs 13 residues. V dropped 3 bases and J dropped 3 bases, with 10 bases sitting between them. In germline, CDR1 is GTSNPN, CDR2 SVGIG (reference sequence).

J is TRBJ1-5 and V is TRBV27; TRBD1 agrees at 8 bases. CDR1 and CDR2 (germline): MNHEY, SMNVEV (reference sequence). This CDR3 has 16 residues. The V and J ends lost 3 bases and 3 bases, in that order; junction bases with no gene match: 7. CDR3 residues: CASSFLGTGINQPQHF. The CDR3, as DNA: TGTGCCAGCAGTTTTTTAGGGACAGGTATCAATCAGCCCCAGCATTTT.